The source of this T cell receptor beta chain is a study of blood T cell repertoires in COVID-19. Losses at the gene ends were 4 bases for V and 5 bases for J; bases not matched to a gene: 5. Looked up from germline, CDR1 is SGHNT and CDR2 is YYREEE (reference sequence). The CDR3 is 14 residues long. This clone was counted between two and nine times. The method was immunoSEQ multiplex PCR; TCRdb's version includes in-frame clones alone and lacks a portion of them. The data hold approximately 63,000 clones, with 75% to 80% observed a single time. The sequence was obtained from a woman aged 80 or over with acute or convalescent COVID-19. The rearrangement uses TRBV5-4 and TRBJ2-7; 11 nucleotides line up with TRBD1. The sequencing input was peripheral blood. The DNA of the CDR3 is TGTGCCAGCAGCGGCCGGACAGGGGGCCACGAGCAGTACTTC. As protein: CASSGRTGGHEQYF.